One TCR beta chain is described in this entry. The germline CDR1 and CDR2 sequences are SGHAT and FQNNGV. Germline trimming cut 6 bases from V and 4 bases from J; bases unmatched to any gene: 13. This CDR3 is 17 amino acids long. The sample is drawn from a study of technical replicates of blood from several donors. Measured with immunoSEQ multiplex PCR; TCRdb has only the in-frame clones, and not every one. The table lists 60,000 to 70,000 clones, 75% to 90% of them singletons. This chain uses TRBV11-2 with TRBJ2-7, with 12 bases matching TRBD1. The source is a human donor in good health. Some clones in this sample may be carry-over from other donors' samples. The sequencing sample was made of PBMCs. The CDR3 spells CASRRGKGTGGQYEQYF. The CDR3 nucleotides read TGTGCCAGCAGAAGGGGTAAAGGGACAGGGGGCCAATACGAGCAGTACTTC.